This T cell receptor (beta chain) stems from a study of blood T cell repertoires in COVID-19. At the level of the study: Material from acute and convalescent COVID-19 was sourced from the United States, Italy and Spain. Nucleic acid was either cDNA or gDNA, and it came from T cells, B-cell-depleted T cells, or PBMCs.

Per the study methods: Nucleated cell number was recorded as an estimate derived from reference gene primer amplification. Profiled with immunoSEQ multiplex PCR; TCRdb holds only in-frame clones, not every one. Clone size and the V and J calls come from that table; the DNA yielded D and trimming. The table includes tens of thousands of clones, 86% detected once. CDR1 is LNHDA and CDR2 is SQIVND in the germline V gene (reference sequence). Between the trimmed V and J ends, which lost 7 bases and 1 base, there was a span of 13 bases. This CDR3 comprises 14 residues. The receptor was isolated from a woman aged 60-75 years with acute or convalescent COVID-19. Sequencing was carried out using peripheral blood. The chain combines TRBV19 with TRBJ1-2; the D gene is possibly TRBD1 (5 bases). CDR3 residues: CASNRQSGNYGYTF. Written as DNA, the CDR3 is TGTGCCAGTAACAGACAGTCTGGTAACTATGGCTACACCTTC.